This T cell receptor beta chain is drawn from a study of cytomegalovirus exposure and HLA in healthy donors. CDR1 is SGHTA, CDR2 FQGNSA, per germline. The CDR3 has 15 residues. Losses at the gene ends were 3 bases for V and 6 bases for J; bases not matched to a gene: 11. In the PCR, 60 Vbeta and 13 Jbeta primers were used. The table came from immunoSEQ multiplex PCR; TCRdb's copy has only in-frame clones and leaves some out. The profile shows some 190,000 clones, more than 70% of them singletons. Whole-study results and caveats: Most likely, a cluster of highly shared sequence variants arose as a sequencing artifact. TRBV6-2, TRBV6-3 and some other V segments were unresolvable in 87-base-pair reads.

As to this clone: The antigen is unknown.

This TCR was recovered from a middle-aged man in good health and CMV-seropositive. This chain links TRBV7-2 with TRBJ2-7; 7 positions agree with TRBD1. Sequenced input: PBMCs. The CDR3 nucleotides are TGTGCCAGCAGCTTCGAGACAGGGACCCCTTCCGAGCAGTACTTC. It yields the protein CASSFETGTPSEQYF.